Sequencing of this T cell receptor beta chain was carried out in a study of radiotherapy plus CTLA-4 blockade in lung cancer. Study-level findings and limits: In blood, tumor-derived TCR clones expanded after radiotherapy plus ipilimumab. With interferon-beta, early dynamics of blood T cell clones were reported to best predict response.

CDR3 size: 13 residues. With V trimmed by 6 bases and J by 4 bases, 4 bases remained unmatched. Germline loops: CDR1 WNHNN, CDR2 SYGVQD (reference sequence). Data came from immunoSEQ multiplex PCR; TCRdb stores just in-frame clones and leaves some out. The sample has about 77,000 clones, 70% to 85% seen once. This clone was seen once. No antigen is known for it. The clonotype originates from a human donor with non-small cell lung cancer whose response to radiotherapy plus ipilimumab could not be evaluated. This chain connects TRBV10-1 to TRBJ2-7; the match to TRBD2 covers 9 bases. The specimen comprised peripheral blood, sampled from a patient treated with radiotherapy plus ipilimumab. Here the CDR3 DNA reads TGCGCCAGCAGAATAGCGGGAGTTTACGAGCAGTACTTC. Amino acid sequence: CASRIAGVYEQYF.